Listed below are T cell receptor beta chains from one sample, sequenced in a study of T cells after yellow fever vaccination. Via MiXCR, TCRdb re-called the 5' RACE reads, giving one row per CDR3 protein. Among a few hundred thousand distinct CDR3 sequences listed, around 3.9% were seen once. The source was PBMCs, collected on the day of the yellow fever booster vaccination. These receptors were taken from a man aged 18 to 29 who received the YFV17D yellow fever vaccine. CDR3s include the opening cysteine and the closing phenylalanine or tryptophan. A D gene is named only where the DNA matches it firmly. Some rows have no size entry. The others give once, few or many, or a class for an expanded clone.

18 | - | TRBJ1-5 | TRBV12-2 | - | CASRLSVGATGAEEPQHF | TGTGCAAGTCGCTTGAGTGTCGGCGCGACAGGGGCAGAGGAGCCCCAGCATTTT
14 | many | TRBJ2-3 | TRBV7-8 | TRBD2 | CASSDGLDPDTQYF | TGTGCCAGCAGCGATGGACTAGACCCAGATACGCAGTATTTT
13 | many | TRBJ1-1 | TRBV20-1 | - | CSASKGIGLGAFF | TGCAGTGCCTCAAAAGGCATTGGGCTCGGAGCTTTCTTT
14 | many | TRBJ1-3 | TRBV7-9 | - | CASSSTGSGNTIYF | TGTGCCAGCAGCTCAACAGGGAGTGGAAACACCATATATTTT
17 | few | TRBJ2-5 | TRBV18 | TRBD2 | CASSPPTSGGDQETQYF | TGTGCCAGCTCACCACCGACTAGCGGGGGAGACCAAGAGACCCAGTACTTC
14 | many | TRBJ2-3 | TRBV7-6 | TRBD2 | CASSLELAGRTQYF | TGTGCCAGCAGCTTAGAACTAGCGGGGCGAACGCAGTATTTT
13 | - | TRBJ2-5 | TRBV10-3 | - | CAIAQDPQETQYF | TGTGCCATCGCTCAGGATCCCCAAGAGACCCAGTACTTC
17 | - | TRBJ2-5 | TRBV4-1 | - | CASSPQGPDREGETQYF | TGCGCCAGCAGCCCCCAGGGCCCGGACAGGGAGGGGGAGACCCAGTACTTC
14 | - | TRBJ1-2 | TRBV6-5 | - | CASSYTGTESGYTF | TGTGCCAGCAGTTACACCGGGACGGAGAGTGGCTACACCTTC
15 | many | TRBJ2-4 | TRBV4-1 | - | CASSQELRDANIQYF | TGCGCCAGCAGCCAAGAGCTCCGGGACGCAAACATTCAGTACTTC
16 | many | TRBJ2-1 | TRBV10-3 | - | CAISESIGRTYNEQFF | TGTGCCATCAGTGAGTCGATAGGGAGGACCTACAATGAGCAGTTCTTC
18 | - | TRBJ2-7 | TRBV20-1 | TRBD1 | CSASPGQGGTIGGHEQYF | TGCAGTGCTAGCCCGGGACAGGGGGGAACGATCGGTGGACACGAGCAGTACTTC
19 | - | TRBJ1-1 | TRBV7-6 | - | CASSLGPGRTRVRNTEAFF | TGTGCCAGCAGCCTAGGACCCGGACGGACTAGGGTTAGGAACACTGAAGCTTTCTTT
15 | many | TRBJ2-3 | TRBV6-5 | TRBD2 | CASSYRAGLGDTQYF | TGTGCCAGCAGTTACCGAGCGGGGTTGGGGGATACGCAGTATTTT
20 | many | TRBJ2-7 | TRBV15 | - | CATSRDHEEAASSSSYEQYF | TGTGCCACCAGCAGAGATCATGAGGAGGCGGCTAGCTCTAGCTCCTACGAGCAGTACTTC
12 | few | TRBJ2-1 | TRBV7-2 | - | CASSSLGYEQFF | TGTGCCAGCAGCTCCCTAGGCTATGAGCAGTTCTTC
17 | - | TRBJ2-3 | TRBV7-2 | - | CASRKAEWTASTDTQYF | TGTGCCAGCAGGAAGGCGGAGTGGACCGCGAGCACAGATACGCAGTATTTT
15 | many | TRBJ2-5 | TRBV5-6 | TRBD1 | CASSLPGTGEETQYF | TGTGCCAGCAGCTTACCCGGGACAGGGGAAGAGACCCAGTACTTC
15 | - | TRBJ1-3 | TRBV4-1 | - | CASSQDVGAGNTIYF | TGCGCCAGCAGCCAAGATGTGGGGGCTGGAAACACCATATATTTT
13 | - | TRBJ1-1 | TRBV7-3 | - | CASSLHRVTEAFF | TGTGCCAGCAGCCTACACAGGGTCACTGAAGCTTTCTTT
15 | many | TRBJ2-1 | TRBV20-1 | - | CSAPRGSGSYNEQFF | TGCAGTGCGCCCAGGGGTAGCGGCTCCTACAATGAGCAGTTCTTC
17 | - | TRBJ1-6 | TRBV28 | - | CASSLPHNNLQNSPLHF | TGTGCCAGCAGTCTCCCCCATAATAATCTCCAGAATTCACCCCTCCACTTT
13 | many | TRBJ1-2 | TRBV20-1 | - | CSAPETVDYGYTF | TGCAGTGCTCCGGAGACCGTAGACTATGGCTACACCTTC
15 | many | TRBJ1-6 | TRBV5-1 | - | CASSLESSYNSPLHF | TGCGCCAGCAGCCTAGAGAGCTCCTATAATTCACCCCTCCACTTT
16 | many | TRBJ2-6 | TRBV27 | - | CASSLWASPGANVLTF | TGTGCCAGCAGTTTATGGGCTTCCCCTGGGGCCAACGTCCTGACTTTC
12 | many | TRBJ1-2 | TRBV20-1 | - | CSALSLVVGYTF | TGCAGTGCTCTTAGCCTCGTAGTTGGCTACACCTTC
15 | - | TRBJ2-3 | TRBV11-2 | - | CASSLVRGASDTQYF | TGTGCCAGCAGCTTAGTCCGGGGGGCGTCAGATACGCAGTATTTT
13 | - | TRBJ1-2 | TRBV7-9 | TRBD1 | CASGRQGDNGYTF | TGTGCCAGCGGACGACAGGGGGACAATGGCTACACCTTC
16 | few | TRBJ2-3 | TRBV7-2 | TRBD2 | CASSLVSGGDTDTQYF | TGTGCCAGCAGCTTAGTTAGCGGGGGCGACACAGATACGCAGTATTTT
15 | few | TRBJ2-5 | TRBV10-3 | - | CAISVGDKKAETQYF | TGTGCCATCAGTGTCGGGGACAAAAAAGCGGAGACCCAGTACTTC
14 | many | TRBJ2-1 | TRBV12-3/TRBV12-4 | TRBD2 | CASSFSRGVNEQFF | TGTGCCAGCAGTTTCTCGCGGGGGGTGAATGAGCAGTTCTTC
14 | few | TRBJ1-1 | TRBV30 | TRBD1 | CAWSGTGVSTEAFF | TGTGCCTGGAGCGGGACAGGGGTCAGCACTGAAGCTTTCTTT
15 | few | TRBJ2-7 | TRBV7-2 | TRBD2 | CASSTQRGGPFEQYF | TGTGCCAGCAGCACCCAGCGGGGGGGGCCCTTCGAGCAGTACTTC
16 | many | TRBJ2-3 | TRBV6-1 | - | CASSGNPGRETDTQYF | TGTGCCAGCAGTGGAAATCCGGGCCGTGAGACAGATACGCAGTATTTT
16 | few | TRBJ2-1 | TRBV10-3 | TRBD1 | CAISESTGGIHNEQFF | TGTGCCATCAGTGAGTCGACAGGGGGCATCCACAATGAGCAGTTCTTC
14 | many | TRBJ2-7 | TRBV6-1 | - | CASSAAGQTYEQYF | TGTGCCAGCAGTGCCGCGGGGCAGACCTACGAGCAGTACTTC
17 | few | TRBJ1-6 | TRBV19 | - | CASSRSSGYRINSPLHF | TGTGCCAGTAGTCGATCCAGCGGATACCGCATCAATTCACCCCTCCACTTT
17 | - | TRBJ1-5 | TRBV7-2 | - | CASSYGTGHHSNQPQHF | TGTGCCAGCAGCTATGGCACAGGGCACCATAGCAATCAGCCCCAGCATTTT
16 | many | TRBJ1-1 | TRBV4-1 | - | CASSQDTPGARGGAFF | TGCGCCAGCAGCCAAGATACCCCGGGGGCCCGGGGGGGAGCTTTCTTT
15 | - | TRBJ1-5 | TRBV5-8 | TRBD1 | CASTLGTDFNQPQHF | TGTGCCAGCACGCTCGGGACAGATTTTAATCAGCCCCAGCATTTT
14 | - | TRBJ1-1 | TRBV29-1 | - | CSAIGGQPNTEAFF | TGCAGCGCAATAGGGGGACAACCGAACACTGAAGCTTTCTTT